The 22 T cell receptor beta chains given below trace back to one sample, sequenced in a study of T cell clones after liver transplantation. Some clones are missing from TCRdb's copy, which holds only in-frame ones; the method was immunoSEQ multiplex PCR. Of 51,000 or so clones in the sample, 86% were seen once. This specimen consisted of CD8+ T cells from blood, obtained 12 months after liver transplant. The receptors come from a human patient who received a liver transplant. Among the T cells, some may be from the graft donor.

The chain employs TRBV19 and TRBJ2-3; D is unclear. The CDR3 spans 14 residues. Trimming shortened V by 10 bases and J by 0 bases, and 14 bases separated the two germline ends. Germline V gene sequence: CDR1 LNHDA, CDR2 SQIVND (reference sequence). The DNA for the CDR3 is TGTGCCACCACGGACGTGGGTAGCACAGATACGCAGTATTTT. Protein: CATTDVGSTDTQYF.

The chain recombines TRBV4-2 with TRBJ2-7, with TRBD2 as a possible D gene (6 bases). The CDR3 has 14 amino acids. Germline CDR1 reads LGHNA; CDR2 reads YNFKEQ. The ends were cut back, 1 base at V and 4 bases at J, with 11 bases in the middle. The CDR3 spells CASSQVAGSYEQYF. DNA of the CDR3: TGTGCCAGCAGCCAAGTGGCCGGGAGTTACGAGCAGTACTTC.

The gene calls are TRBV28 and TRBJ2-7; no definite D call. The CDR3 totals 14 residues. The V gene's germline CDR1 is MDHEN and CDR2 SYDVKM. Between the trimmed V and J ends, which lost 3 bases and 2 bases, there was a span of 11 bases. This CDR3 is CASSFPGSAYEQYF. CDR3 DNA: TGTGCCAGCAGTTTCCCCGGCAGTGCCTACGAGCAGTACTTC.

This clone was picked up one time. The V gene is TRBV27, the J gene TRBJ2-7, with D perhaps matching TRBD1 (8 bases). The V gene's germline CDR1 is MNHEY and CDR2 SMNVEV (reference sequence). The CDR3 length is 14 residues. Trimming removed 3 bases from V and 7 bases from J, with 16 bases in between. The chain's CDR3 is CASSLLTGEGEQYF. For the CDR3, the DNA is TGTGCCAGCAGTTTGTTGACAGGGGAGGGTGAGCAGTACTTC.

This sequence joins TRBV6-5 and TRBJ1-1; D perhaps matches TRBD1 (5 bases). The germline V gene encodes CDR1 MNHEY and CDR2 SVGAGI. The germline V and J ends were trimmed by 5 bases and 2 bases, with 12 bases remaining between them. CDR3 size: 14 residues. CDR3 nucleotide sequence: TGTGCCAGCAGTCTCGACAGTACCAACACTGAAGCTTTCTTT. It yields the protein CASSLDSTNTEAFF.

V and J are TRBV28 and TRBJ1-2; D is unresolved. The CDR3 extends over 14 amino acids. Germline CDR1 and CDR2: MDHEN and SYDVKM. Trimming left V 3 bases short and J 2 bases short, with 10 bases between. The CDR3 coding sequence is TGTGCCAGCAGTTTCTGGGAGACCAACTATGGCTACACCTTC. Translating it yields CASSFWETNYGYTF.

This clone was detected only once. The gene calls are TRBV28 and TRBJ2-7; D is undetermined. This CDR3 contains 11 residues. The germline CDR1 and CDR2 sequences are MDHEN and SYDVKM. The V gene lost 4 bases and the J gene lost 0 bases, with 1 base spanning the gap. The CDR3 sequence: CASSSSYEQYF. CDR3 nucleotide sequence: TGTGCCAGCAGTTCCTCCTACGAGCAGTACTTC.

CDR3 coding DNA: TGCGCCAGCAGTGCTAGCGGGAGGGCTGGGGCCAAAAACATTCAGTACTTC. Its protein product is CASSASGRAGAKNIQYF. The rearrangement links TRBV10-2 to TRBJ2-4; the match to TRBD2 covers 12 bases. The CDR3 runs 17 residues. Germline V CDR1 and CDR2: WSHSY, SAAADI. J lost 1 base, V lost 4 bases, and 5 bases had no gene match.

This clone was detected once. The V and J genes are TRBV15 and TRBJ2-5, with D possibly TRBD2 on 6 matching bases. The V end lost 5 bases, the J end lost 2 bases, and 18 bases lay between the germline ends. CDR1 and CDR2 from the germline V gene are LNHNV and YYDKDF (reference sequence). The CDR3 runs 16 residues. DNA of the CDR3: TGTGCCACCAGCCCAGGGATCGGAGGGATACAAGAGACCCAGTACTTC. Translated, it gives CATSPGIGGIQETQYF. Looking up the rest from reference TRBV15 and TRBJ2-5 gives the full variable domain: DAMVIQNPRYQVTQFGKPVTLSCSQTLNHNVMYWYQQKSSQAPKLLFHYYDKDFNNEADTPDNFQSRRPNTSFCFLDIRSPGLGDTAMYLCATSPGIGGIQETQYFGPGTRLLVL.

The rearrangement uses TRBV4-1 and TRBJ2-1; 7 nucleotides match TRBD2. CDR1 is MGHRA and CDR2 is YSYEKL in the germline V gene. This CDR3 has 17 residues. The V and J ends lost 4 bases and 3 bases, in that order; junction bases with no gene match: 12. This CDR3 is CASSPPPGREIYNEQFF. The CDR3 DNA sequence: TGCGCCAGCAGCCCACCCCCCGGGCGGGAGATCTACAATGAGCAGTTCTTC.

This clone occurred a few times. The chain uses TRBV7-9 and TRBJ2-2; D is unresolved. Germline V CDR1 and CDR2: SEHNR, FQNEAQ (reference sequence). The V end was cut by 5 bases, the J end by 6 bases, with 7 bases between. The CDR3 length is 12 residues. DNA for the CDR3: TGTGCCAGCAGCCCCTTCCCCGGGGAGCTGTTTTTT. Amino acid sequence: CASSPFPGELFF.

The V gene is TRBV21-1, the J gene TRBJ2-7; TRBD1 is taken as the D call from the table, unchecked against the DNA. TRBV21-1 is tagged as a pseudogene. This CDR3 contains 16 residues. CDR3 in DNA: TGTGCCAGCAGCAATCAGGAGGGACAGGGTTCCTACGAGCAGTACTTC. Translated, it gives CASSNQEGQGSYEQYF.

This CDR3 is CASSLRQHPGGTEAFF. CDR3 nucleotide sequence: TGTGCCAGCAGCTTACGGCAGCACCCCGGGGGCACTGAAGCTTTCTTT. The chain uses TRBV13 and TRBJ1-1; D is possibly TRBD1 (5 bases). The length of the CDR3 is 16 residues. Between the trimmed V and J ends, which lost 2 bases and 4 bases, there was a span of 17 bases. From germline, CDR1 is PRHDT and CDR2 FYEKMQ (reference sequence). The variable domain in full, with the rest retrieved from reference TRBV13 and TRBJ1-1, is AAGVIQSPRHLIKEKRETATLKCYPIPRHDTVYWYQQGPGQDPQFLISFYEKMQSDKGSIPDRFSAQQFSDYHSELNMSSLELGDSALYFCASSLRQHPGGTEAFFGQGTRLTVV.

This clone appeared a few times. This rearrangement joins TRBV7-9 to TRBJ2-1; 12 bases match TRBD2. Germline V gene data show CDR1 as SEHNR and CDR2 as FQNEAQ (reference sequence). V lost 4 bases to trimming and J lost 10 bases; unmatched junction nucleotides: 8. CDR3 length equals 15 residues. CDR3 bases: TGTGCCAGCAGCTCTTCTAGCGGGAGGGCCGACGAGCAGTTCTTC. As protein: CASSSSSGRADEQFF.

This sequence joins TRBV7-9 and TRBJ2-3; D is possibly TRBD2 (7 bases). Trimming left V 1 base short and J 0 bases short, with 11 bases between. Per germline, CDR1 SEHNR and CDR2 FQNEAQ (reference sequence). CDR3 size: 16 residues. The CDR3 DNA reads TGTGCCAGCAGCTTAGGAGGGGGGGTTAGCACAGATACGCAGTATTTT. Translated, it gives CASSLGGGVSTDTQYF.

This clone came up a few times. The chain links TRBV27 to TRBJ2-7; D possibly corresponds to TRBD2 (6 bases). CDR3 length: 14 residues. V lost 10 bases, J lost 2 bases, and 18 bases lay in between. CDR1 and CDR2 (germline): MNHEY, SMNVEV (reference sequence). CDR3 coding DNA: TGTGCCACCGCCCCGGGACTTCCACCCTACGAGCAGTACTTC. Its protein is CATAPGLPPYEQYF.

This chain uses TRBV11-3 with TRBJ2-1; 11 bases fit TRBD2. V lost 1 base, J lost 6 bases, and 2 bases stayed unmatched. CDR3 length equals 15 residues. Germline CDR1 SGHNT, CDR2 YENEEA. The CDR3 protein is CASSLGLAGTNEQFF. The DNA of the CDR3 is TGTGCCAGCAGCTTAGGACTAGCGGGGACCAATGAGCAGTTCTTC.

V usage is TRBV7-9 and J usage is TRBJ2-2; 12 bases align to TRBD2. With V trimmed by 5 bases and J by 4 bases, 5 bases remained unmatched. The CDR3 consists of 16 residues. CDR1 and CDR2 (germline): SEHNR, FQNEAQ (reference sequence). CDR3 sequence reads: CASSHPGLAGTGELFF. CDR3 in DNA: TGTGCCAGCAGCCACCCGGGACTAGCGGGCACCGGGGAGCTGTTTTTT.

The chain combines TRBV7-2 with TRBJ2-7, with TRBD1 as a possible D gene (5 bases). Germline CDR1 is SGHTA and CDR2 is FQGNSA. This CDR3 contains 13 residues. Trimming stripped 2 bases from V and 3 bases from J, with 8 bases between. The CDR3, as DNA: TGTGCCAGCAGCTTACTGCAGGGCTACGAGCAGTACTTC. This gives the protein CASSLLQGYEQYF.

V usage is TRBV7-9 and J usage is TRBJ1-1, with 8 positions matching TRBD1. CDR3 length: 14 amino acids. Germline loops: CDR1 SEHNR, CDR2 FQNEAQ (reference sequence). V trimming: 5 bases; J trimming: 0 bases; junction bases outside the gene matches: 2. CDR3 protein: CASSPGGLNTEAFF. The DNA of the CDR3 is TGTGCCAGCAGCCCAGGGGGCTTGAACACTGAAGCTTTCTTT.

The chain combines TRBV19 with TRBJ1-1; no clear D. Germline lookup yields CDR1 LNHDA and CDR2 SQIVND (reference sequence). The CDR3 is 15 residues long. V dropped 1 base and J dropped 3 bases, with 12 bases sitting between them. The CDR3 DNA follows: TGTGCCAGTAGTATAGCCGAGGGATCGGACACTGAAGCTTTCTTT. Protein product: CASSIAEGSDTEAFF.

The chain combines TRBV4-2 with TRBJ2-5, with 7 nucleotides matching TRBD2. The length of the CDR3 is 14 residues. The V gene end was trimmed by 6 bases and the J gene end by 5 bases; junction bases not matched to a gene: 9. In germline, CDR1 is LGHNA, CDR2 YNFKEQ. The CDR3 sequence: CASRHVGGEETQYF. The CDR3 coding sequence is TGTGCCAGCAGGCACGTTGGGGGGGAGGAGACCCAGTACTTC.